A selection of T cell receptor beta chains follows, all from one sample in a study of breast tumors, draining lymph nodes, adjacent tissues. Via MiXCR, TCRdb re-called the multiplex PCR reads, giving one row per CDR3 protein. The table shows around 230,000 distinct CDR3 sequences, with around 35% occurring only once. The specimen was axillary lymph node tissue. These TCRs come from a female donor with breast cancer. Some clones in this sample may be carry-over from other donors' samples. CDR3s leave out the opening cysteine and the closing phenylalanine or tryptophan.

V,CDR3
TRBV20-1,SAIISGSSDTQY
TRBV2,ASSEVRGTGGYT
TRBV12-3/TRBV12-4,ASRTGIEQF
TRBV15,ATSRDTAGPIATP
TRBV5-1,ASSGDGQGNSYNSPLH
TRBV20-1,SAGPGLAGATFGAQY
TRBV7-9,ASSLGQAGDTQY
TRBV7-2,ASSLNAGGGYEQY
TRBV20-1,SADKGTFGYT
TRBV12-3/TRBV12-4,ASSPWGDSPLH
TRBV11-3,ASSSYEAGDLNYEQY
TRBV3-1,ASSQGGNTQY
TRBV2,ASSRYTEAF
TRBV6-4,ASSAGRQSNYGYT
TRBV30,AWSWTDEKLF
TRBV12-5,ASGLGQGDQPQH
TRBV6-1,ASSSGDGRAYEQY
TRBV2,ASREGQLNTIY
TRBV2,ASSPGTGSRAKNIQY
TRBV11-2,ASSLAGQGYDEQF
TRBV11-2,ASSLDRQGYGYT
TRBV2,ASKGLADPYEQY
TRBV12-3/TRBV12-4,ASSPMRTANTEAF
TRBV6-2/TRBV6-3,ASSSITGGDSPLH
TRBV5-5,ASSLARAEETQY
TRBV20-1,SARVNEKSPLH
TRBV20-1,SALSGLSLSYEQY
TRBV2,ASSSTGARSSYEQY
TRBV4-1,ASRGTANTGELF
TRBV5-1,ASAHEGAHNEQF
TRBV7-2,ASSLRTGPTDTQY
TRBV14,ASPQNRGEYEQY
TRBV11-3,AWSRIGTSGLPSSYNEQF
TRBV2,ASSERGTGGNYGYT
TRBV20-1,SAYDRGLDTQY
TRBV2,ASKQGESGGELF
TRBV5-1,ASSLEGAGEKLF
TRBV20-1,SARGIGASGSWHTDTQY
TRBV15,ATTVDRINQPQH
TRBV24-1,ATSDPTGQGLSTDTQF
TRBV20-1,SAVQGAESSEQY
TRBV24-1,ATSASASGGLTDTQY
TRBV5-1,ASSLLPGTPYNEQF
TRBV2,ASSALTATDTQY
TRBV7-8,ASSAQGRKAEAF
TRBV24-1,ATSDLQGTGGDTQY
TRBV2,ASREEGGTGELF
TRBV6-6,ASAAGEGKNEKLF